What follows are 12 T cell receptor beta chains derived from one specimen sequenced in a study of blood T cell repertoires in COVID-19 (dated by TCRdb to the early 2020s). The library was prepared using the immunoSEQ multiplex PCR assay. In its TCRdb copy, this immuneACCESS table keeps in-frame sequences only and misses some clones. Where compared with another copy, unresolved V genes explain less than half of these, and the others have no known cause. The sample table records roughly 180,000 clones; about four fifths of these occur just once. Clones ranked in the top ten supply 7.5% to 8.5% of the sample. The specimen sequenced was peripheral blood. The receptor source for this set is a woman aged 55-69 years with COVID-19, enrolled during active disease.

V and J are TRBV7-2 and TRBJ2-1; D possibly corresponds to TRBD2 (5 bases). Germline V gene data show CDR1 as SGHTA and CDR2 as FQGNSA. This CDR3 has 13 amino acids. V dropped 4 bases and J dropped 7 bases, with 11 bases sitting between them. The CDR3 sequence: CASSSTLENEQFF. The CDR3 DNA sequence: TGTGCCAGCAGCTCAACACTAGAAAATGAGCAGTTCTTC.

The chain joins TRBV11-2 to TRBJ2-4; TRBD1 agrees at 8 bases. Unmatched junction bases numbered 9, after V lost 5 bases and J lost 6 bases. In germline, CDR1 is SGHAT, CDR2 FQNNGV. The CDR3 is 15 amino acids. CDR3 bases: TGTGCCAGCAGCAGGCCGACAGGGGCTGGAAACATTCAGTACTTC. It codes for CASSRPTGAGNIQYF.

The chain carries TRBV7-2 and TRBJ1-6; no definite D call. The CDR3 contains 19 residues. Trimming cost V 5 bases and J 4 bases, with 24 bases left between them. Germline CDR1 reads SGHTA; CDR2 reads FQGNSA. CDR3 region: CASSPRSVRWGEYNSPLHF. The CDR3 DNA follows: TGTGCCAGCAGCCCTCGGTCAGTCCGTTGGGGAGAATATAATTCACCCCTCCACTTT.

This chain joins TRBV11-2 and TRBJ2-2; tentative D call: TRBD2 (5 bases). The CDR3 consists of 13 residues. CDR1 SGHAT and CDR2 FQNNGV come from the germline V gene. Trimming took off 5 bases at V and 4 bases at J, with 8 bases between the two ends. The CDR3 sequence is CASSPSGTGELFF. In DNA form, the CDR3 reads TGTGCCAGCAGCCCGAGCGGCACCGGGGAGCTGTTTTTT.

This clone was counted a few times. CDR3 residues: CATSDIQGRYGYTF. In DNA form, the CDR3 reads TGTGCCACCAGTGACATACAGGGGCGGTATGGCTACACCTTC. This sequence joins TRBV24-1 and TRBJ1-2; 7 nucleotides align to TRBD1. J lost 5 bases, V lost 4 bases, and 6 bases had no gene match. This CDR3 contains 14 residues. Germline CDR1 and CDR2: KGHDR and SFDVKD.

This clone came up a few times. V gene TRBV4-1 combines with J gene TRBJ2-3; 9 positions agree with TRBD2. Germline V gives CDR1 MGHRA, CDR2 YSYEKL. The CDR3 contains 17 residues. Trimming took 2 bases from V and 0 from J; bases not matched to a gene: 6. CDR3 region: CASSQQPTSGSTDTQYF. The CDR3 region has the DNA TGCGCCAGCAGCCAACAACCTACTAGCGGGAGCACAGATACGCAGTATTTT.

This chain joins TRBV5-5 and TRBJ1-1; D might be TRBD1 (6 bases). Germline lookup yields CDR1 SGHKS and CDR2 YYEKEE (reference sequence). V was pared by 4 bases and J by 4 bases, with 17 bases between. CDR3 size: 15 residues. Here the CDR3 DNA reads TGTGCCAGCAGCGAGCCTGGCCTCAGGGGCACTGAAGCTTTCTTT. Translation gives CASSEPGLRGTEAFF.

This clone was detected a few times. The V and J genes are TRBV5-1 and TRBJ2-7; D is uncertain. There are 13 residues in the CDR3. The germline CDR1 and CDR2 sequences are SGHRS and YFSETQ. Trimming cost V 0 bases and J 4 bases, with 8 bases left between them. The CDR3 nucleotides read TGCGCCAGCAGCTTGGAATCCGGGTACGAGCAGTACGTC. As protein: CASSLESGYEQYV.

The chain combines TRBV11-1 with TRBJ1-1; D gene unclear. The V gene's germline CDR1 is SGHAT and CDR2 FQDESV (reference sequence). Trimming left V 1 base short and J 5 bases short, with 8 bases between. This CDR3 comprises 13 residues. The CDR3 DNA follows: TGTGCCAGCAGCTTAGTTCCCGAGACTGAAGCTTTCTTT. This codes for CASSLVPETEAFF.

The chain uses TRBV28 and TRBJ2-7, with D possibly TRBD2 on 5 matching bases. Germline CDR1 reads MDHEN; CDR2 reads SYDVKM. The V end was cut by 7 bases, the J end by 6 bases, with 22 bases between. The CDR3 is 15 amino acids. The CDR3 DNA reads as TGTGCCAGCACCCCCCCTGTGGTTAGGGCGGGCGAGCAGTACTTC. It translates to CASTPPVVRAGEQYF.

The V gene is TRBV6-5, the J gene TRBJ1-1; TRBD1 might be the D (5 bases). The CDR3 length is 15 residues. CDR1 and CDR2 (germline): MNHEY, SVGAGI. Deletions cut 7 bases from V and 1 base from J, with 16 bases between. CDR3 in amino acids: CASTRTLGGNTEAFF. The CDR3 DNA reads as TGTGCCAGCACCAGAACGTTGGGGGGGAACACTGAAGCTTTCTTT.

This clone was recorded many times. The CDR3 loop reads CSAPAGTGVYNEQFF. CDR3 in DNA: TGCAGCGCCCCGGCCGGGACAGGTGTTTACAATGAGCAGTTCTTC. The chain links TRBV29-1 to TRBJ2-1, with 8 bases identical to TRBD1. V trimming: 7 bases; J trimming: 4 bases; junction bases outside the gene matches: 12. There are 15 residues in the CDR3. The germline gives CDR1 SQVTM, CDR2 ANQGSEA.